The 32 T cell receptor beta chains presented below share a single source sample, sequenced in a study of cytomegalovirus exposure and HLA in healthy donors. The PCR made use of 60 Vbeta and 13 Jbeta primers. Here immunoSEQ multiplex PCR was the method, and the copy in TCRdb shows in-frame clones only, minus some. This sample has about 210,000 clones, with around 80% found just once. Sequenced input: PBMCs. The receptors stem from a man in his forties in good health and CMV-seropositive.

The CDR3 is CASSLNLPGTSFSYEQYF. CDR3 bases: TGTGCCAGCAGCCTTAACCTCCCCGGGACTTCCTTCTCCTACGAGCAGTACTTC. The rearrangement links TRBV7-9 to TRBJ2-5, with a weak D call TRBD2 (6 bases). The DNA end is a closer match to TRBJ2-7, so the J assignment may be wrong. Germline values: CDR1 SEHNR, CDR2 FQNEAQ (reference sequence). The CDR3 has 18 residues.

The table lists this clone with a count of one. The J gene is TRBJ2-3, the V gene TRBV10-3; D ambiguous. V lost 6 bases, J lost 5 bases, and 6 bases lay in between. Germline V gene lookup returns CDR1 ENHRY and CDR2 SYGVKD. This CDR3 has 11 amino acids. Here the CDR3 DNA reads TGTGCCATCAGACTCGGAGATACGCAGTATTTT. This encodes CAIRLGDTQYF.

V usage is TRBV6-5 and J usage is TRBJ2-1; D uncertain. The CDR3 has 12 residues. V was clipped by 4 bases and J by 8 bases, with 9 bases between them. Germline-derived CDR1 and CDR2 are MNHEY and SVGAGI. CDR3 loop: CASSSGLDEQFF. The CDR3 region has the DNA TGTGCCAGCAGTTCGGGTCTCGATGAGCAGTTCTTC.

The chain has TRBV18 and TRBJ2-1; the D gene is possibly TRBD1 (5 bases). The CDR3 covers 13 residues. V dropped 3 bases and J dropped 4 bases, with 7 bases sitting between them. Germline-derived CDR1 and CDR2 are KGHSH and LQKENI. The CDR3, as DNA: TGTGCCAGCTCACCGGACACTTACAATGAGCAGTTCTTC. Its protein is CASSPDTYNEQFF.

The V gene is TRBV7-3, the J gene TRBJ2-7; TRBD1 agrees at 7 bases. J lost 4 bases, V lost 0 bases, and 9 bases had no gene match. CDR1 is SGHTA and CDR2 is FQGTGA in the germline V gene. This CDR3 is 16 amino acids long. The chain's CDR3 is CASSLTTAGGRYEQYF. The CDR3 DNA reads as TGTGCCAGCAGCTTAACTACGGCAGGGGGACGGTACGAGCAGTACTTC.

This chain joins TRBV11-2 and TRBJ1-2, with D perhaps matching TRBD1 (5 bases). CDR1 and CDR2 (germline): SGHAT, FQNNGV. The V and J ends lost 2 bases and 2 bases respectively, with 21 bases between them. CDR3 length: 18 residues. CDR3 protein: CASSLLTSRFGGNYGYTF. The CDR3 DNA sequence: TGTGCCAGCAGCTTACTTACCTCCCGATTCGGGGGAAACTATGGCTACACCTTC.

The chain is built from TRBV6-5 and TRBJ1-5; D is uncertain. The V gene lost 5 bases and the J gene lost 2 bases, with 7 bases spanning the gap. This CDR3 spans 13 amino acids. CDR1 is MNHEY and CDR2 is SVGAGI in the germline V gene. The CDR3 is CASSEAGNQPQHF. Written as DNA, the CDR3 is TGTGCCAGCAGTGAGGCGGGCAATCAGCCCCAGCATTTT.

In DNA form, the CDR3 reads TGCGCCAGCAGCCATTCCCCGGGGGCTGAAGCTTTCTTT. It codes for CASSHSPGAEAFF. The gene calls are TRBV4-1 and TRBJ1-1; D may be TRBD1 (5 bases). The CDR3 sequence is 13 residues long. Germline V gene sequence: CDR1 MGHRA, CDR2 YSYEKL. Trimming removed 3 bases at V and 6 bases at J, with 11 bases between.

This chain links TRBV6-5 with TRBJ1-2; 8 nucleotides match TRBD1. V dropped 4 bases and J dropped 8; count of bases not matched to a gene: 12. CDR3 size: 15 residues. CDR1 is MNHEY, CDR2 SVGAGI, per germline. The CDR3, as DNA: TGTGCCAGCAGTTCCCCGGGACAGGTCCTTCCCGGCTACACCTTC. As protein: CASSSPGQVLPGYTF.

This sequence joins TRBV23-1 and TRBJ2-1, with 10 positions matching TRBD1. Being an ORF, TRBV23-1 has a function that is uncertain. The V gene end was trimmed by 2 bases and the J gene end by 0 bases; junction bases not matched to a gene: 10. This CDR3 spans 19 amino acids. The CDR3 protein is CASSQPGQGHLSSYNEQFF. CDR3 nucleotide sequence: TGCGCCAGCAGTCAACCGGGACAGGGGCACCTCAGCTCCTACAATGAGCAGTTCTTC.

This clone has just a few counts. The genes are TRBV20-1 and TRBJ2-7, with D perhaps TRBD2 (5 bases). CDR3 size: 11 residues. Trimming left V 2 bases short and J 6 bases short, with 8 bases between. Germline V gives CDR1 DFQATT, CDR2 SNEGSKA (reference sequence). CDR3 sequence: CSARSRAEQYF. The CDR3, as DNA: TGCAGTGCTAGATCGCGGGCCGAGCAGTACTTC.

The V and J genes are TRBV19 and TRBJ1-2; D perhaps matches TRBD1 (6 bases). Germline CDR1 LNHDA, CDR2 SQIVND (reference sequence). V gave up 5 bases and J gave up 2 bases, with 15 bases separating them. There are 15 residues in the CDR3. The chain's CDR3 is CASSPRGARNYGYTF. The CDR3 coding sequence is TGTGCCAGTAGTCCCAGGGGCGCTCGGAACTATGGCTACACCTTC.

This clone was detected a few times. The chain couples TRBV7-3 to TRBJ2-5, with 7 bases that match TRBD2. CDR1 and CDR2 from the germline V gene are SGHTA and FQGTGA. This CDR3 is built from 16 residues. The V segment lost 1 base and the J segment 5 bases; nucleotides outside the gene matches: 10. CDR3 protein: CASSLRGRALTETQYF. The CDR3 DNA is TGTGCCAGCAGCTTAAGGGGGAGGGCCCTCACGGAGACCCAGTACTTC. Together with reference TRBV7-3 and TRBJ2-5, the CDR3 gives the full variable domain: GAGVSQTPSNKVTEKGKYVELRCDPISGHTALYWYRQSLGQGPEFLIYFQGTGAADDSGLPNDRFFAVRPEGSVSTLKIQRTERGDSAVYLCASSLRGRALTETQYFGPGTRLLVL.

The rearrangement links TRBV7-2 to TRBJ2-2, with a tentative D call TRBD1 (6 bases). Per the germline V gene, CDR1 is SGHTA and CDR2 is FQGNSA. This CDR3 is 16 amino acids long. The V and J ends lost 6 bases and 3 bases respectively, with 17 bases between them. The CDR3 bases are TGTGCCAGCAGGCCTCCCTGGGGGCATCACACCGGGGAGCTGTTTTTT. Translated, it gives CASRPPWGHHTGELFF.

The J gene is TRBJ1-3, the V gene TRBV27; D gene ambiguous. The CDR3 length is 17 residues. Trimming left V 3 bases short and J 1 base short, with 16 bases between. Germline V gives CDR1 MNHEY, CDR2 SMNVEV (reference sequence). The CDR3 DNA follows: TGTGCCAGCAGTTTGTTAGGGCGCGGGCTTTCTGGAAACACCATATATTTT. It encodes CASSLLGRGLSGNTIYF.

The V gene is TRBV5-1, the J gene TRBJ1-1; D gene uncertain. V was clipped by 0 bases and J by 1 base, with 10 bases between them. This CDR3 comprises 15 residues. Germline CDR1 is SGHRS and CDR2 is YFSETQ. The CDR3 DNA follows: TGCGCCAGCAGCTTGGCCGGGGTTGGGAACACTGAAGCTTTCTTT. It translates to CASSLAGVGNTEAFF. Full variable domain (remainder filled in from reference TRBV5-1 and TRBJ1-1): KAGVTQTPRYLIKTRGQQVTLSCSPISGHRSVSWYQQTPGQGLQFLFEYFSETQRNKGNFPGRFSGRQFSNSRSEMNVSTLELGDSALYLCASSLAGVGNTEAFFGQGTRLTVV.

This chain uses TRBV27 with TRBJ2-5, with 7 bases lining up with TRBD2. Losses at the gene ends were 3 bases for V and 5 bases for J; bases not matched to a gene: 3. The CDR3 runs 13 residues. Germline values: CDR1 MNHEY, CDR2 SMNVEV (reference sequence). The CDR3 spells CASSFSGRETQYF. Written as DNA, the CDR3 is TGTGCCAGCAGTTTTAGCGGGCGGGAGACCCAGTACTTC.

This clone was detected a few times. The CDR3 is CASSKGAGGTGIKWNTEAFF. CDR3 bases: TGTGCCAGCAGCAAAGGTGCGGGCGGGACAGGGATAAAATGGAACACTGAAGCTTTCTTT. The V call is TRBV21-1, the J call TRBJ1-1; TRBD1 is the table's D call, not checked against the DNA. TRBV21-1 is recorded as a pseudogene. This CDR3 is built from 20 residues.

In DNA form, the CDR3 reads TGTGCCAGCAGCTTATCCCCCGTTTTCGCAGATACGCAGTATTTT. Translated, it gives CASSLSPVFADTQYF. This chain joins TRBV7-6 and TRBJ2-3, with no clear D. The CDR3 runs to 15 residues. The germline V gene has CDR1 SGHVS and CDR2 FNYEAQ. Trimming removed 2 bases from V and 4 bases from J, with 13 bases in between.

CDR3 loop: CASSGSGQRGTQYF. The CDR3, as DNA: TGTGCCAGCAGTGGGTCGGGACAACGGGGGACCCAGTACTTC. The V and J genes are TRBV2 and TRBJ2-5, with D perhaps TRBD1 (6 bases). Trimming cost V 4 bases and J 7 bases, with 16 bases left between them. Per germline, CDR1 SNHLY and CDR2 FYNNEI. The CDR3 has 14 amino acids. The entire variable domain, with the rest obtained from reference TRBV2 and TRBJ2-5, is as follows: EPEVTQTPSHQVTQMGQEVILRCVPISNHLYFYWYRQILGQKVEFLVSFYNNEISEKSEIFDDQFSVERPDGSNFTLKIRSTKLEDSAMYFCASSGSGQRGTQYFGPGTRLLVL.

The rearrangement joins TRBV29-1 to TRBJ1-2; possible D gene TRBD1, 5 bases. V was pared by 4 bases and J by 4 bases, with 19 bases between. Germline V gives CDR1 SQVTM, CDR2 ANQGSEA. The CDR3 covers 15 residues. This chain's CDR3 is CSVVEWVGGGYGYTF. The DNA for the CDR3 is TGCAGCGTTGTTGAGTGGGTGGGGGGGGGCTATGGCTACACCTTC.

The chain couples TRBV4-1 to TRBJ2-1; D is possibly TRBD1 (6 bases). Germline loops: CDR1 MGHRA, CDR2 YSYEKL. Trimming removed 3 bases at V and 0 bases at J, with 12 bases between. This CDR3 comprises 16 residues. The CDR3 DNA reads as TGCGCCAGCAGCCAGGGAGAACAGGGCTCCTACAATGAGCAGTTCTTC. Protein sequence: CASSQGEQGSYNEQFF.

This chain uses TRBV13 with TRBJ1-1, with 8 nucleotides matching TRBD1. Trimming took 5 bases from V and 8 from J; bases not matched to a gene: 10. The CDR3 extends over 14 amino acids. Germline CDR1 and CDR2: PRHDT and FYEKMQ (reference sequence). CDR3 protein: CASSKDDQGAEAFF. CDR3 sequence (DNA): TGTGCCAGCAGCAAAGACGACCAGGGGGCGGAAGCTTTCTTT.

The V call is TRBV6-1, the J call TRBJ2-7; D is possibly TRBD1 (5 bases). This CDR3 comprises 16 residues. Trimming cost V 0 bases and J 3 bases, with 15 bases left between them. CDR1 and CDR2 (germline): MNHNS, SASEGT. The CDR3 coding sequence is TGTGCCAGCAGTGAAGCGCCAGGACAATTAAGCTACGAGCAGTACGTC. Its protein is CASSEAPGQLSYEQYV.

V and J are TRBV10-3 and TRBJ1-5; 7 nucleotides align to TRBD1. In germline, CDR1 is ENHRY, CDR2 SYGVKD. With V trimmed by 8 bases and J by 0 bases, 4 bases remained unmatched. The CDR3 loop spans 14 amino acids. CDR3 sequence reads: CAIGQDYSNQPQHF. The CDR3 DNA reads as TGTGCCATCGGACAGGACTATAGCAATCAGCCCCAGCATTTT.

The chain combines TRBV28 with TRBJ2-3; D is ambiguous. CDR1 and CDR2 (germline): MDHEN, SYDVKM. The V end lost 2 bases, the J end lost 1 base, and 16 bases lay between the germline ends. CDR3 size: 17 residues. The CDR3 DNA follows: TGTGCCAGCAGTTTAAGATTTACAGTTTCTCGCACAGATACGCAGTATTTT. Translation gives CASSLRFTVSRTDTQYF.

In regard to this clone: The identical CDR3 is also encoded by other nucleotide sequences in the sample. The CDR3 DNA sequence: TGTGCCAGCAGTCCTCCGGGAAGGACGCCTCAGCATTTT. Protein sequence: CASSPPGRTPQHF. The chain recombines TRBV27 with TRBJ1-5; D call uncertain. The CDR3 totals 13 residues. V lost 5 bases and J lost 13, with 18 bases in between. Germline loops: CDR1 MNHEY, CDR2 SMNVEV (reference sequence).

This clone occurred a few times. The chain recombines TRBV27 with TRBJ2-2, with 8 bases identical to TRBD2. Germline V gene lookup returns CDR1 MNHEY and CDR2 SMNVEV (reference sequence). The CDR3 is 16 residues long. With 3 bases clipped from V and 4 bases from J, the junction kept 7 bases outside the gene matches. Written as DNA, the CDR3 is TGTGCCAGCAGTTTCCAAGCGGGAGCAGCCACCGGGGAGCTGTTTTTT. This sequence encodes CASSFQAGAATGELFF.

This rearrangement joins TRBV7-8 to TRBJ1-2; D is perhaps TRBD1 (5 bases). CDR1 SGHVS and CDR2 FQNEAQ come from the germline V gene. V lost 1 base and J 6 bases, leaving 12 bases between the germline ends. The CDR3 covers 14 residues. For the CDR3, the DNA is TGTGCCAGCAGCTTAGTCCATGGGGCGGATGGCTACACCTTC. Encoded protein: CASSLVHGADGYTF.

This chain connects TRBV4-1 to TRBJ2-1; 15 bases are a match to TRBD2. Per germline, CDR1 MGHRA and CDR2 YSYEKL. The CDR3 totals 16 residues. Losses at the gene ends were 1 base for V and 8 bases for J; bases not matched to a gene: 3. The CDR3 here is CASSQGGLAGGDEQFF. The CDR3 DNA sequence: TGCGCCAGCAGCCAAGGGGGACTAGCGGGAGGAGATGAGCAGTTCTTC.

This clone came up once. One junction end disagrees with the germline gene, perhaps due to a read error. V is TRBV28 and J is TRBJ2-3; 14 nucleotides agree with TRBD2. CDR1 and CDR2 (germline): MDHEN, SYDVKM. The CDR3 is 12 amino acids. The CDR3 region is CASGSGLAGVRF. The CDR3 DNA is TGTGCCAGCGGTTCGGGACTAGCGGGAGTACGTTTT.

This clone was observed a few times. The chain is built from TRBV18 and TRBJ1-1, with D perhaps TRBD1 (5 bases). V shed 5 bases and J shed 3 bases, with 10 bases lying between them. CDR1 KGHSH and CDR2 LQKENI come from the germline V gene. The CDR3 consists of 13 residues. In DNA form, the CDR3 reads TGTGCCAGCTCAGCAGACAGATACACTGAAGCTTTCTTT. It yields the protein CASSADRYTEAFF.